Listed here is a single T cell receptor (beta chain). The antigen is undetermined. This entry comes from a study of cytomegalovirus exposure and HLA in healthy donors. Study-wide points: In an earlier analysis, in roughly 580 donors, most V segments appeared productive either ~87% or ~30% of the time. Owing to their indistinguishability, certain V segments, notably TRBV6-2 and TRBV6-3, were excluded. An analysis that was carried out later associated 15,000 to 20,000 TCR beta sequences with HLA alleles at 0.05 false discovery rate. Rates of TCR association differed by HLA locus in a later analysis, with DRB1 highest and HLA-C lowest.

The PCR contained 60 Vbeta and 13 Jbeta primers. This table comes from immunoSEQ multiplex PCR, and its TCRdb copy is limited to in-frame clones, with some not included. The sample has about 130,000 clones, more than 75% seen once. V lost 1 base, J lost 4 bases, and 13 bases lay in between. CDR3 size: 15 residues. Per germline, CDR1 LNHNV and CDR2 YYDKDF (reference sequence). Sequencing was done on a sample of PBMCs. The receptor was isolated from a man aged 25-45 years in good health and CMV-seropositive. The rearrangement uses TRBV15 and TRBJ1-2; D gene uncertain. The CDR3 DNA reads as TGTGCCACCAGCAGAGCCCTAGACGCAGCCTATGGCTACACCTTC. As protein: CATSRALDAAYGYTF.